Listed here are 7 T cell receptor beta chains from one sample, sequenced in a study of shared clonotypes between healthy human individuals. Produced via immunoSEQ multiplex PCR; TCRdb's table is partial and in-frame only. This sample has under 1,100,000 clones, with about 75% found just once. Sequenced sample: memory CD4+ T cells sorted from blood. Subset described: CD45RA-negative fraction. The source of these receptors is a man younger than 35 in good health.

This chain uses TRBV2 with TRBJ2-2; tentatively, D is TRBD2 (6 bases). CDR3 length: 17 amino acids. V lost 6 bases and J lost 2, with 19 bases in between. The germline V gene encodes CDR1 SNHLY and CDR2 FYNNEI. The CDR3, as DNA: TGTGCCAGCAGGGCTACCCTCCCGGGACTTAACACCGGGGAGCTGTTTTTT. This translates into CASRATLPGLNTGELFF.

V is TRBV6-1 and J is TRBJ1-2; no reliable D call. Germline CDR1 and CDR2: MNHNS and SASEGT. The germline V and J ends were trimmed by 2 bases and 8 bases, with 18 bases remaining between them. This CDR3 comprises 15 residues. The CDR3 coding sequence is TGTGCCAGCAGTGAAAGCTATCAGCAGCCCAGAGGCTACACCTTC. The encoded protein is CASSESYQQPRGYTF.

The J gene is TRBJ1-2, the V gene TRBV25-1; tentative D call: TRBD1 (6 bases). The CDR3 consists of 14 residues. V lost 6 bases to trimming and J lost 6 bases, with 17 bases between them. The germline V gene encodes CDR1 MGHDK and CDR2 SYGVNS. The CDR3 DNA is TGTGCCAGCAGCGCGACAGGCCTTGGGCATGGCTACACCTTC. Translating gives CASSATGLGHGYTF.

CDR3 amino acids: CALSDRGIYEQYF. The CDR3 DNA follows: TGTGCACTCTCGGACAGGGGAATTTACGAGCAGTACTTC. The chain carries TRBV30 and TRBJ2-7, with 9 bases lining up with TRBD1. Per germline, CDR1 GTSNPN and CDR2 SVGIG (reference sequence). The CDR3 is made up of 13 amino acids.

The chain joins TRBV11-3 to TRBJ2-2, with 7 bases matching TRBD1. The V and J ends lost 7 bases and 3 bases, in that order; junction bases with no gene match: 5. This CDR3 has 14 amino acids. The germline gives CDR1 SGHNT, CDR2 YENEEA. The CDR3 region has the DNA TGTGCCAGCACCAAGGGGGCTGACACCGGGGAGCTGTTTTTT. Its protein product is CASTKGADTGELFF.

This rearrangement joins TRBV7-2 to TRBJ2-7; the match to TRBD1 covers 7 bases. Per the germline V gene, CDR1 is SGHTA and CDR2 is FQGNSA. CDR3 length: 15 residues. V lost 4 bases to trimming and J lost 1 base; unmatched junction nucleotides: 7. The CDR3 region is CASSSPSQGSYEQYF. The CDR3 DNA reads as TGTGCCAGCAGCTCCCCCTCACAGGGGTCCTACGAGCAGTACTTC.

The CDR3 nucleotides are TGTGCCAGCAGTCCTTTATCGGGATCACCCCTCCACTTT. Its protein is CASSPLSGSPLHF. The chain links TRBV27 to TRBJ1-6; D not resolved. The CDR3 totals 13 residues. Germline CDR1 MNHEY, CDR2 SMNVEV (reference sequence). V was pared by 5 bases and J by 10 bases, with 12 bases between.